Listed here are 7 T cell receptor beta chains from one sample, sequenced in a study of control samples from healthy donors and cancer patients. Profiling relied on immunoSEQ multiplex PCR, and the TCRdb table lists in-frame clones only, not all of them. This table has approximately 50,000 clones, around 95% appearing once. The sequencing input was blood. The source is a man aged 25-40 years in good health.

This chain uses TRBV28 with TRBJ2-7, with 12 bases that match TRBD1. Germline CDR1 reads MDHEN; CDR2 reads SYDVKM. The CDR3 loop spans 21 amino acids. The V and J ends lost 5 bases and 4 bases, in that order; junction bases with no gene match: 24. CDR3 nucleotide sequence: TGTGCCAGCAGTAATAGGGGGCGCGGGACAGGGGGCTTAGCGGGACCTTACGAGCAGTACTTC. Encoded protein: CASSNRGRGTGGLAGPYEQYF.

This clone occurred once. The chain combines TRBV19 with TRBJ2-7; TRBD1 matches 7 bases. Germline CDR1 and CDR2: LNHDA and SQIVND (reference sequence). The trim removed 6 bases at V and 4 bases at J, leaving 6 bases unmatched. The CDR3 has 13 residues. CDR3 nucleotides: TGTGCCAGTAGCTTAAGGGGGCCTTACGAGCAGTACTTC. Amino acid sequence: CASSLRGPYEQYF.

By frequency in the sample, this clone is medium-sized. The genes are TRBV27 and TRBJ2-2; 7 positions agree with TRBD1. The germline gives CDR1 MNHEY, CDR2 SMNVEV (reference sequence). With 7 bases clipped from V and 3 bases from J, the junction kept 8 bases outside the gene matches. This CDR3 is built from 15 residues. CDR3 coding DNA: TGTGCCAGCAAAACAGGGGTGGTAGACACCGGGGAGCTGTTTTTT. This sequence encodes CASKTGVVDTGELFF.

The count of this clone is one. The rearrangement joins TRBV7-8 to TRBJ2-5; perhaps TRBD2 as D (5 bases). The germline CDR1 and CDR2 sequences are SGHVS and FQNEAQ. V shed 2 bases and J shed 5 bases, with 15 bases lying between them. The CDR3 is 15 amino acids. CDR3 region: CASSLRRTQEETQYF. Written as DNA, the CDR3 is TGTGCCAGCAGCTTAAGGAGGACCCAAGAGGAGACCCAGTACTTC.

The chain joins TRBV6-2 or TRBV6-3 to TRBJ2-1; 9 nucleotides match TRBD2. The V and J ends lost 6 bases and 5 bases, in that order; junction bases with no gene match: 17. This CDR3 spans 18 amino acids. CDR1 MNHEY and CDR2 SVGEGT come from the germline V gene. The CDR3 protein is CASSLLVGTSLINNEQFF. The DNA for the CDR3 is TGTGCCAGCAGCCTATTAGTCGGGACTAGCCTTATAAACAATGAGCAGTTCTTC.

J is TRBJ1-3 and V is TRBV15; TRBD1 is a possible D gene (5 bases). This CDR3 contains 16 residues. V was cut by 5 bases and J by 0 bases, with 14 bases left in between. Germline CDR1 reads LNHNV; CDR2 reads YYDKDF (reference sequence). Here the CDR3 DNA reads TGTGCCACCAGCCCCCGGATGGGGGGCTCTGGAAACACCATATATTTT. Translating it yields CATSPRMGGSGNTIYF.

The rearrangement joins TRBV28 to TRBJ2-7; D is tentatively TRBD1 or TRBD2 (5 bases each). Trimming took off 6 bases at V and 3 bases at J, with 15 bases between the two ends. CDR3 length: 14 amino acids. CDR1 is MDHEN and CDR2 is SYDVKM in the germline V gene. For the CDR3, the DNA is TGTGCCAGCAGCTTTCGAGGGGATTACTACGAGCAGTACTTC. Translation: CASSFRGDYYEQYF.